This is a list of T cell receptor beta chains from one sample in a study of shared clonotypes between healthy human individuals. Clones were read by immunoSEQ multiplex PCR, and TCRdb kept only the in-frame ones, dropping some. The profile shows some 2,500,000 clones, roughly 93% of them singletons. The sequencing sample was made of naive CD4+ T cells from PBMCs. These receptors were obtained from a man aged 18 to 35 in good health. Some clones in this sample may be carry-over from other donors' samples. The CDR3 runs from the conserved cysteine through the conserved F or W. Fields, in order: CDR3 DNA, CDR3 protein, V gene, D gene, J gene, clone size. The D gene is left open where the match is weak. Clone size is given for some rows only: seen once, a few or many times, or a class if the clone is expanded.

cdr3_nt: TGCGCCAGCAGCGCAGGGACGGAGAACACTGAAGCTTTCTTT
cdr3_aa: CASSAGTENTEAFF
v_call: TRBV5-1
d_call: -
j_call: TRBJ1-1
clone_size: -

cdr3_nt: TGTGCCAGCAGTATAAACTACGAGCAGTACTTC
cdr3_aa: CASSINYEQYF
v_call: TRBV28
d_call: -
j_call: TRBJ2-7
clone_size: few

cdr3_nt: TGTGCCAGTAGGTCACAGGGTGATGGCTACACCTTC
cdr3_aa: CASRSQGDGYTF
v_call: TRBV19
d_call: -
j_call: TRBJ1-2
clone_size: -

cdr3_nt: TGTGCCAGCAGCCAGGGGTTTCGCAATCAGCCCCAGCATTTT
cdr3_aa: CASSQGFRNQPQHF
v_call: TRBV4-2
d_call: -
j_call: TRBJ1-5
clone_size: few

cdr3_nt: TGTGCCACCCTCAAGGGGCAGGGGAAAACCGGGGAGCTGTTTTTT
cdr3_aa: CATLKGQGKTGELFF
v_call: TRBV28
d_call: -
j_call: TRBJ2-2
clone_size: -

cdr3_nt: TGTGCCAGCAGCCCTGCGGGGGCAGACGGCTACACCTTC
cdr3_aa: CASSPAGADGYTF
v_call: TRBV28
d_call: -
j_call: TRBJ1-2
clone_size: -

cdr3_nt: TGTGCCAGCAGCCCGAGCGTCGGCGATGAAAAACTGTTTTTT
cdr3_aa: CASSPSVGDEKLFF
v_call: TRBV5-4
d_call: -
j_call: TRBJ1-4
clone_size: -

cdr3_nt: TGTGCCAGCAGTTCGGGCCTAGCGGGGCGCACAGATACGCAGTATTTT
cdr3_aa: CASSSGLAGRTDTQYF
v_call: TRBV28
d_call: TRBD2
j_call: TRBJ2-3
clone_size: once

cdr3_nt: TGTGCCAGCAGCCCAAGGGGGCGCCCCACAGATACGCAGTATTTT
cdr3_aa: CASSPRGRPTDTQYF
v_call: TRBV7-3
d_call: TRBD1
j_call: TRBJ2-3
clone_size: once

cdr3_nt: TGTGCCAGCAGCCCTCGCGGCGGGAGGACTTCCTACAATGAGCAGTTCTTC
cdr3_aa: CASSPRGGRTSYNEQFF
v_call: TRBV7-6
d_call: TRBD2
j_call: TRBJ2-1
clone_size: -

cdr3_nt: TGTGCCAGCAGCTTAGTTGGGGGCCTGGGAGATACGCAGTATTTT
cdr3_aa: CASSLVGGLGDTQYF
v_call: TRBV7-2
d_call: -
j_call: TRBJ2-3
clone_size: -

cdr3_nt: TGCGCCAGCAGCTTGGCCCTCTCGAACACCGGGGAGCTGTTTTTT
cdr3_aa: CASSLALSNTGELFF
v_call: TRBV5-1
d_call: -
j_call: TRBJ2-2
clone_size: -

cdr3_nt: TGCGCCAGCAGCTTCGGGGTGGGCACCGGGGAGCTGTTTTTT
cdr3_aa: CASSFGVGTGELFF
v_call: TRBV5-1
d_call: -
j_call: TRBJ2-2
clone_size: -

cdr3_nt: TGCAGCGTTGAAGATCTCGAACACGGGGGAGGAACTGAAGCTTTCTTT
cdr3_aa: CSVEDLEHGGGTEAFF
v_call: TRBV29-1
d_call: -
j_call: TRBJ1-1
clone_size: -

cdr3_nt: TGCGCCAGCAGCTTGGGGGGTACAGATCAGCTTGCTGGCTACACCTTC
cdr3_aa: CASSLGGTDQLAGYTF
v_call: TRBV5-1
d_call: -
j_call: TRBJ1-2
clone_size: -

cdr3_nt: TGTGCCAGCAGTGAACGGATCTCCTCGAACACCGGGGAGCTGTTTTTT
cdr3_aa: CASSERISSNTGELFF
v_call: TRBV25-1
d_call: -
j_call: TRBJ2-2
clone_size: -